The 32 T cell receptor beta chains reported below all come from one sample, sequenced in a study of blood T cell repertoires in COVID-19. Sequencing was performed with immunoSEQ multiplex PCR; in TCRdb, only in-frame clones are kept and a portion is missing. The data contain around 200,000 clones, about 80% of them singletons. Sequences were obtained from peripheral blood. The receptors here all came from a man in his fifties with active or convalescent COVID-19.

The genes are TRBV7-8 and TRBJ2-5; D is unresolved. V was cut by 2 bases and J by 5 bases, with 9 bases left in between. The CDR3 is 13 residues long. Per the germline V gene, CDR1 is SGHVS and CDR2 is FQNEAQ. The CDR3 sequence: CASSLFPRETQYF. CDR3 nucleotides: TGTGCCAGCAGCTTATTCCCCCGGGAGACCCAGTACTTC.

The gene calls are TRBV7-8 and TRBJ2-7; 7 bases match TRBD1. The V segment lost 5 bases and the J segment 4 bases; nucleotides outside the gene matches: 11. CDR3 length equals 15 residues. Per germline, CDR1 SGHVS and CDR2 FQNEAQ. This CDR3 is CASSPDREKGYEQYF. In DNA, the CDR3 is TGTGCCAGCAGCCCTGACAGGGAAAAAGGGTACGAGCAGTACTTC.

The rearrangement links TRBV5-1 to TRBJ2-7, with D perhaps TRBD1 (6 bases). Trimming pared 4 bases from V and 1 base from J, leaving 15 bases between. CDR1 is SGHRS and CDR2 is YFSETQ in the germline V gene. The CDR3 runs to 15 residues. The CDR3 nucleotides read TGCGCCAGCAGCCCCGGACACAGGGATTCCTACGAGCAGTACTTC. This sequence encodes CASSPGHRDSYEQYF. Together with reference TRBV5-1 and TRBJ2-7, the CDR3 gives the full variable domain: KAGVTQTPRYLIKTRGQQVTLSCSPISGHRSVSWYQQTPGQGLQFLFEYFSETQRNKGNFPGRFSGRQFSNSRSEMNVSTLELGDSALYLCASSPGHRDSYEQYFGPGTRLTVT.

The chain carries TRBV5-6 and TRBJ2-1, with 7 bases matching TRBD1. The junction had 6 bases not matched to a gene; V was cut back by 4 bases and J by 2 bases. Germline lookup yields CDR1 SGHDT and CDR2 YYEEEE. This CDR3 is 15 amino acids long. Here the CDR3 DNA reads TGTGCCAGCAGCCGCGGACAGGCGGCCTACAATGAGCAGTTCTTC. Translation: CASSRGQAAYNEQFF.

This chain links TRBV5-1 with TRBJ2-1; TRBD1 matches 8 bases. CDR3 length: 16 amino acids. Germline trimming cut 4 bases from V and 5 bases from J; bases unmatched to any gene: 11. Germline V gene sequence: CDR1 SGHRS, CDR2 YFSETQ. The DNA of the CDR3 is TGCGCCAGCAGCCCGCGGCCAGGGGGCTATCACAATGAGCAGTTCTTC. Translation: CASSPRPGGYHNEQFF.

The chain links TRBV5-1 to TRBJ1-2, with TRBD1 identical over 7 bases. The length of the CDR3 is 15 residues. V trimming: 4 bases; J trimming: 2 bases; junction bases outside the gene matches: 8. Germline CDR1 SGHRS, CDR2 YFSETQ. CDR3 sequence reads: CASSQGGAGNYGYTF. The CDR3 region has the DNA TGCGCCAGCAGCCAAGGGGGCGCGGGGAACTATGGCTACACCTTC. The full variable domain, completed using reference TRBV5-1 and TRBJ1-2, is KAGVTQTPRYLIKTRGQQVTLSCSPISGHRSVSWYQQTPGQGLQFLFEYFSETQRNKGNFPGRFSGRQFSNSRSEMNVSTLELGDSALYLCASSQGGAGNYGYTFGSGTRLTVV.

The J gene is TRBJ1-1, the V gene TRBV4-3; 8 nucleotides align to TRBD1. The V and J ends lost 5 bases and 4 bases, in that order; junction bases with no gene match: 9. CDR3 size: 15 residues. Germline V CDR1 and CDR2: LGHNA, YSLEER. The CDR3 is CASSSQIQGATEAFF. The CDR3 region has the DNA TGCGCCAGCAGCTCCCAAATCCAGGGGGCCACTGAAGCTTTCTTT.

This clone showed up just once. CDR3 residues: CAWGGTRTVKVTEAFF. The CDR3 DNA sequence: TGTGCCTGGGGGGGTACTCGGACAGTTAAAGTCACTGAAGCTTTCTTT. This sequence joins TRBV30 and TRBJ1-1, with D tentatively TRBD1 (6 bases). The germline V gene encodes CDR1 GTSNPN and CDR2 SVGIG (reference sequence). This CDR3 comprises 16 residues. V shed 5 bases and J shed 4 bases, with 23 bases lying between them.

V is TRBV27 and J is TRBJ1-1, with D tentatively TRBD1 (6 bases). Trimming removed 5 bases at V and 7 bases at J, with 17 bases between. The CDR3 length is 14 residues. CDR1 and CDR2 from the germline V gene are MNHEY and SMNVEV (reference sequence). CDR3 amino acids: CASSKVGGYGEAFF. The CDR3 region has the DNA TGTGCCAGCAGTAAAGTAGGGGGTTATGGTGAAGCTTTCTTT.

The genes are TRBV6-5 and TRBJ2-1, with a weak D call TRBD1 (6 bases). Germline CDR1 and CDR2: MNHEY and SVGAGI. Between the trimmed V and J ends, which lost 2 bases and 6 bases, there was a span of 11 bases. The CDR3 extends over 14 amino acids. The chain's CDR3 is CASSYGKDSNEQFF. In DNA form, the CDR3 reads TGTGCCAGCAGTTACGGAAAGGACAGCAATGAGCAGTTCTTC.

The gene calls are TRBV4-1 and TRBJ2-3, with D unclear. This CDR3 spans 13 amino acids. Germline CDR1 is MGHRA and CDR2 is YSYEKL. The ends were cut back, 3 bases at V and 3 bases at J, with 7 bases in the middle. The CDR3 DNA sequence: TGCGCCAGCAGCCACGCCACTACAGATACGCAGTATTTT. Residues: CASSHATTDTQYF.

The chain has TRBV6-5 and TRBJ2-6, with 8 nucleotides matching TRBD2. Germline values: CDR1 MNHEY, CDR2 SVGAGI. This CDR3 spans 13 amino acids. The V and J ends lost 8 bases and 4 bases, in that order; junction bases with no gene match: 1. The CDR3 loop reads CASRGRGANVLTF. The CDR3 DNA follows: TGTGCCAGCCGCGGGAGGGGGGCCAACGTCCTGACTTTC.

The CDR3 DNA reads TGTGCCAGCAGCTTTAGCGTTGAAGGTGAGCAGTTCTTC. Its translation: CASSFSVEGEQFF. J is TRBJ2-1 and V is TRBV7-3; D is perhaps TRBD2 (5 bases). Germline V CDR1 and CDR2: SGHTA, FQGTGA. The CDR3 extends over 13 amino acids. V lost 3 bases and J 9 bases, leaving 12 bases between the germline ends.

V usage is TRBV9 and J usage is TRBJ2-1, with 7 positions matching TRBD2. V dropped 0 bases and J dropped 1; count of bases not matched to a gene: 7. The CDR3 covers 17 residues. Germline V gives CDR1 SGDLS, CDR2 YYNGEE. The CDR3 bases are TGTGCCAGCAGCGTAGCTACGGGGGGAAGGTCCTACAATGAGCAGTTCTTC. The encoded protein is CASSVATGGRSYNEQFF. Variable domain in full (rest from reference TRBV9 and TRBJ2-1): DSGVTQTPKHLITATGQRVTLRCSPRSGDLSVYWYQQSLDQGLQFLIQYYNGEERAKGNILERFSAQQFPDLHSELNLSSLELGDSALYFCASSVATGGRSYNEQFFGPGTRLTVL.

The rearrangement joins TRBV19 to TRBJ1-4; D not resolved. This CDR3 has 13 amino acids. From germline, CDR1 is LNHDA and CDR2 SQIVND (reference sequence). The V end was cut by 10 bases, the J end by 6 bases, with 15 bases between. The CDR3 nucleotides are TGTGCCACCTCCGGGGTAGTTCATGAAAAACTGTTTTTT. Protein sequence: CATSGVVHEKLFF.

The table lists this clone with a few counts. The V and J genes are TRBV19 and TRBJ1-5; TRBD1 matches 7 bases. This CDR3 region has 13 residues. Unmatched junction bases numbered 5, after V lost 8 bases and J lost 4 bases. Germline assignment: CDR1 LNHDA and CDR2 SQIVND (reference sequence). CDR3 loop: CASAGTANQPQHF. CDR3 sequence (DNA): TGTGCCAGTGCCGGGACAGCAAATCAGCCCCAGCATTTT.

The chain couples TRBV5-5 to TRBJ2-7, with D tentatively TRBD1 (6 bases). V was pared by 0 bases and J by 4 bases, with 14 bases between. In germline, CDR1 is SGHKS, CDR2 YYEKEE (reference sequence). The CDR3 runs 15 residues. CDR3 in amino acids: CASSLGGDTRYEQYF. For the CDR3, the DNA is TGTGCCAGCAGCTTGGGTGGGGACACCCGATACGAGCAGTACTTC.

The chain has TRBV11-2 and TRBJ2-5; TRBD2 might be the D (5 bases). CDR1 and CDR2 from the germline V gene are SGHAT and FQNNGV. V lost 2 bases and J 5 bases, leaving 15 bases between the germline ends. The CDR3 has 15 residues. Written as DNA, the CDR3 is TGTGCCAGCAGCTTAAGCGTCAGCGGCAGGGAGACCCAGTACTTC. It specifies CASSLSVSGRETQYF.

The chain recombines TRBV27 with TRBJ1-5; D is possibly TRBD1 (5 bases). Germline values: CDR1 MNHEY, CDR2 SMNVEV (reference sequence). The V end lost 1 base, the J end lost 7 bases, and 11 bases lay between the germline ends. The CDR3 is made up of 14 amino acids. CDR3 bases: TGTGCCAGCAGTTTATTTTCAGGGTTACAGCCCCAGCATTTT. It specifies CASSLFSGLQPQHF.

This chain links TRBV6-1 with TRBJ2-4, with TRBD2 identical over 7 bases. Germline CDR1 is MNHNS and CDR2 is SASEGT. The CDR3 consists of 14 residues. V dropped 2 bases and J dropped 12; count of bases not matched to a gene: 10. The CDR3 spells CASSENRWGGTQYF. CDR3 sequence (DNA): TGTGCCAGCAGTGAAAATCGTTGGGGGGGAACTCAGTACTTC.

CDR3 in amino acids: CASSEGGGFYGYTF. The CDR3 DNA reads TGTGCCAGCAGTGAGGGCGGGGGCTTCTATGGCTACACCTTC. The rearrangement uses TRBV25-1 and TRBJ1-2; TRBD1 is a possible D gene (6 bases). The CDR3 loop spans 14 amino acids. CDR1 MGHDK and CDR2 SYGVNS come from the germline V gene. V was shortened by 3 bases and J by 4 bases, with 12 bases between the two germline ends.

CDR3 amino acids: CASTAGANGYTF. The CDR3 DNA follows: TGTGCCAGCACGGCAGGGGCCAATGGCTACACCTTC. V is TRBV9 and J is TRBJ1-2; a weak D match, TRBD1 (6 bases). The V end lost 6 bases, the J end lost 6 bases, and 12 bases lay between the germline ends. The CDR3 extends over 12 amino acids. From germline, CDR1 is SGDLS and CDR2 YYNGEE.

V is TRBV3-1 (or the pseudogene TRBV3-2) and J is TRBJ2-1; 10 nucleotides match TRBD2. Per germline, CDR1 LGHDT and CDR2 YNNKEL (reference sequence). The CDR3 extends over 15 amino acids. The ends lost 2 bases at V and 9 bases at J; junction bases unmatched: 7. The CDR3 nucleotides are TGTGCCAGCAGCCAAACCGCTAGCGGGGGTTTTGAGCAGTTCTTC. Translation gives CASSQTASGGFEQFF.

With respect to this clone: In the same sample, other DNA sequences code for this CDR3. The CDR3 DNA follows: TGTGCCAGCAGCTTGGACAGGGGACAAGAGACCCAGTACTTC. Translating it yields CASSLDRGQETQYF. The chain carries TRBV5-8 and TRBJ2-5; 7 nucleotides agree with TRBD1. The trim removed 0 bases at V and 2 bases at J, leaving 1 base unmatched. The CDR3 has 14 residues. Per the germline V gene, CDR1 is SGHTS and CDR2 is YDEGEE.

This chain links TRBV25-1 with TRBJ2-7; no reliable D call. Deletions cut 2 bases from V and 3 bases from J, with 11 bases between. The CDR3 has 14 residues. CDR1 and CDR2 from the germline V gene are MGHDK and SYGVNS. CDR3 residues: CASSERYRDYEQYF. CDR3 DNA sequence: TGTGCCAGCAGTGAAAGATACAGAGACTACGAGCAGTACTTC.

V gene TRBV5-4 combines with J gene TRBJ2-3, with a weak D call TRBD1 (5 bases). The CDR3 extends over 13 amino acids. Germline V gene data show CDR1 as SGHNT and CDR2 as YYREEE (reference sequence). Trimming left V 4 bases short and J 2 bases short, with 8 bases between. CDR3 residues: CASSLDNTDTQYF. The CDR3, as DNA: TGTGCCAGCAGCCTGGACAACACAGATACGCAGTATTTT.

This chain connects TRBV29-1 to TRBJ2-2, with 15 bases fitting TRBD2. The germline gives CDR1 SQVTM, CDR2 ANQGSEA. There are 17 residues in the CDR3. V was clipped by 6 bases and J by 0 bases; unmatched bases: 5. In DNA form, the CDR3 reads TGCAGCGTCCGAGGGACTAGCGGGGGGACGAACACCGGGGAGCTGTTTTTT. Translation: CSVRGTSGGTNTGELFF.

This sequence joins TRBV27 and TRBJ1-2; possibly TRBD1 for D (5 bases). V gave up 8 bases and J gave up 7 bases, with 11 bases separating them. Germline CDR1 is MNHEY and CDR2 is SMNVEV (reference sequence). The CDR3 covers 11 residues. CDR3 loop: CASSRGFGYTF. CDR3 in DNA: TGTGCCAGCTCTCGGGGGTTTGGCTACACCTTC.

The CDR3 coding sequence is TGCGCCAGCAGCCTTACTTGGGACAGGTTGGCTGGAAACACCATATATTTT. It specifies CASSLTWDRLAGNTIYF. The V gene is TRBV4-1, the J gene TRBJ1-3, with TRBD1 matching over 8 bases. V lost 4 bases and J lost 2; bases outside the gene matches: 10. The germline V gene has CDR1 MGHRA and CDR2 YSYEKL. The CDR3 length is 17 residues.

The chain has TRBV5-5 and TRBJ2-7; D is uncertain. V lost 0 bases, J lost 1 base, and 5 bases lay in between. CDR3 length: 13 residues. Germline assignment: CDR1 SGHKS and CDR2 YYEKEE (reference sequence). The CDR3 nucleotides read TGTGCCAGCAGCTTGGAACTTTCCTACGAGCAGTACTTC. Translating gives CASSLELSYEQYF. The variable domain in full, with the rest retrieved from reference TRBV5-5 and TRBJ2-7, is DAGVTQSPTHLIKTRGQQVTLRCSPISGHKSVSWYQQVLGQGPQFIFQYYEKEERGRGNFPDRFSARQFPNYSSELNVNALLLGDSALYLCASSLELSYEQYFGPGTRLTVT.

Only a few counts were recorded for this clone. J is TRBJ1-5 and V is TRBV6-6; D perhaps matches TRBD1 (6 bases). The V gene's germline CDR1 is MNHNY and CDR2 SVGAGI (reference sequence). Trimming shortened V by 7 bases and J by 0 bases, and 10 bases separated the two germline ends. The CDR3 is 14 residues long. The CDR3 region is CASTDRNSNQPQHF. CDR3 in DNA: TGTGCCAGCACTGACAGGAATAGCAATCAGCCCCAGCATTTT.

This chain uses TRBV5-1 with TRBJ2-2; the match to TRBD2 covers 9 bases. After removal of 4 bases from V and 6 bases from J, the junction contained 10 bases not matched to a gene. This CDR3 is built from 16 residues. CDR1 is SGHRS and CDR2 is YFSETQ in the germline V gene. CDR3 bases: TGCGCCAGCAGCCCGGATGCGGGGGGGCCCCCCGGGGAGCTGTTTTTT. Encoded protein: CASSPDAGGPPGELFF.